This T cell receptor beta chain was found in a study of blood T cells in healthy people across ages. Findings and caveats of the study: Both higher diversity and more naive CD4+ cells marked long-lived donors when set against aged donors.

This clonotype was recorded a few times. What it binds is not known. A J-beta primer mix and a sample-barcoded 5' primer were used in a second PCR of roughly 6 to 11 cycles. TCRdb called the 5' RACE reads again in MiXCR, with one record for every CDR3 protein. Of about 780,000 distinct CDR3 sequences in the sample, less than 60% were seen once. Source material: blood. The TCR was taken from an elderly man in good health.

In nucleotides, the CDR3 is TGTGCCAGCAGCCCCCAACCGGGACAATACTATGGCTACACCTTC. Translated: CASSPQPGQYYGYTF. The V call is TRBV11-2, the J call TRBJ1-2; D is perhaps TRBD1 (6 bases). Germline CDR1 and CDR2: SGHAT and FQNNGV. This CDR3 contains 15 residues. V lost 5 bases to trimming and J lost 3 bases, with 16 bases between them.